Following are 7 T cell receptor beta chains from one sample sequenced in a study of T cells after yellow fever vaccination. Each CDR3 protein is one row after TCRdb ran MiXCR on the 5' RACE reads. The sample lists 250,000 to 350,000 distinct CDR3 sequences; around 7% were seen once. The material was PBMCs, obtained about 41 days after the first yellow fever vaccination. The receptors were gathered from a young man who received the YFV17D yellow fever vaccine.

This chain joins TRBV3-1 and TRBJ2-5; D may be TRBD2 (5 bases). Per germline, CDR1 LGHDT and CDR2 YNNKEL (reference sequence). The CDR3 runs 13 residues. Trimming removed 3 bases at V and 5 bases at J, with 10 bases between. CDR3 in DNA: TGTGCCAGCAGCCACGTCACGGGGGAGACCCAGTACTTC. It codes for CASSHVTGETQYF.

Comments on this clonotype: Its ends do not fully match the called genes, so a read error is possible. The rearrangement uses TRBV10-3 and TRBJ2-3; 7 nucleotides match TRBD2. This CDR3 comprises 14 residues. The germline V gene has CDR1 ENHRY and CDR2 SYGVKD. The CDR3 is CATQGRIGGDKQYF. DNA for the CDR3: TGTGCCACCCAAGGGAGAATTGGGGGGGATAAGCAGTATTTT.

This clonotype was seen a few times. The chain links TRBV29-1 to TRBJ2-3; 8 bases match TRBD2. This CDR3 region has 15 residues. Germline CDR1 and CDR2: SQVTM and ANQGSEA. V was clipped by 2 bases and J by 6 bases; unmatched bases: 10. Here the CDR3 DNA reads TGCAGCGTTGAAAGGGCCGGGGGGGCATCTGATACGCAGTATTTT. Translated: CSVERAGGASDTQYF.

The rearrangement uses TRBV7-9 and TRBJ1-5; D call uncertain. Germline V gene lookup returns CDR1 SEHNR and CDR2 FQNEAQ (reference sequence). The CDR3 is made up of 14 amino acids. Trimming removed 4 bases at V and 2 bases at J, with 9 bases between. The chain's CDR3 is CASSSSSGNQPQHF. CDR3 nucleotide sequence: TGTGCCAGCAGCTCCTCTTCTGGCAATCAGCCCCAGCATTTT. The entire variable domain, with the rest obtained from reference TRBV7-9 and TRBJ1-5, is as follows: DTGVSQNPRHKITKRGQNVTFRCDPISEHNRLYWYRQTLGQGPEFLTYFQNEAQLEKSRLLSDRFSAERPKGSFSTLEIQRTEQGDSAMYLCASSSSSGNQPQHFGDGTRLSIL.

This chain joins TRBV10-3 and TRBJ2-3; D perhaps matches TRBD1 (6 bases). CDR3 length: 15 amino acids. CDR1 is ENHRY and CDR2 is SYGVKD in the germline V gene. V lost 3 bases and J 3 bases, leaving 13 bases between the germline ends. CDR3 sequence (DNA): TGTGCCATCAGTGATATGGGGGCGAAGACAGATACGCAGTATTTT. This sequence encodes CAISDMGAKTDTQYF.

In its sample, this clonotype was seen many times. V and J are TRBV15 and TRBJ2-5; TRBD1 matches at 8 bases. This CDR3 has 14 amino acids. The V and J ends lost 6 bases and 5 bases, in that order; junction bases with no gene match: 8. Germline assignment: CDR1 LNHNV and CDR2 YYDKDF (reference sequence). The CDR3 region is CATRDRDPEETQYF. The CDR3 nucleotides are TGTGCCACCAGGGACAGGGATCCAGAGGAGACCCAGTACTTC.

This chain links TRBV4-3 with TRBJ2-2; the D call may be TRBD1 or TRBD2 (6 bases each). The length of the CDR3 is 16 residues. Between the trimmed V and J ends, which lost 0 bases and 6 bases, there was a span of 14 bases. Germline V lookup: CDR1 LGHNA, CDR2 YSLEER. Here the CDR3 DNA reads TGCGCCAGCAGCCAAGAAAGGGGGGCGCTGGCCGGGGAGCTGTTTTTT. It encodes CASSQERGALAGELFF.